This record concerns one TCR beta chain sequence. The antigen is undetermined. The data stem from a study of OX40 agonist ivuxolimab in advanced cancers. Overall study results and limits: CD8+ T cells were the subset that, on average, had more expanded clones than CD4+.

The table came from immunoSEQ multiplex PCR; TCRdb's copy has only in-frame clones and leaves some out. The sample shows approximately 80,000 clones, around 90% of them seen only once. The CDR3 has 13 amino acids. V gave up 5 bases and J gave up 5 bases, with 11 bases separating them. Looked up from germline, CDR1 is LNHDA and CDR2 is SQIVND (reference sequence). The chain uses TRBV19 and TRBJ2-3; maybe TRBD2 (5 bases). Sequenced here: CD4+ or CD8+ T cells sorted from blood, sampled in a trial of the OX40 agonist ivuxolimab. The sequence was obtained from an adult with an advanced solid tumor such as melanoma, head and neck, liver or kidney cancer. CDR3 amino acids: CASSFDRGDTQYF. In DNA form, the CDR3 reads TGTGCCAGTAGTTTCGACCGGGGAGATACGCAGTATTTT.